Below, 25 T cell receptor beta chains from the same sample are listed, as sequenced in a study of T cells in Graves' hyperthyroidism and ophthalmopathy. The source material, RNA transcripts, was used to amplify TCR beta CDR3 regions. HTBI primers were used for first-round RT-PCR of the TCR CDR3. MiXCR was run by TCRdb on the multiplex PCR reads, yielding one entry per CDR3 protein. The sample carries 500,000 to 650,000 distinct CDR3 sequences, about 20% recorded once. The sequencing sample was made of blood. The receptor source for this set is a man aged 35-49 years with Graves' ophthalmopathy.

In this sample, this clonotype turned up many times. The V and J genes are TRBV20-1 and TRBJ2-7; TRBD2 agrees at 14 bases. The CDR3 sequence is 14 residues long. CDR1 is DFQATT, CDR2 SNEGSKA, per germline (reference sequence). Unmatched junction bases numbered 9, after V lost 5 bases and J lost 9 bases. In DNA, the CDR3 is TGCAGTGCTTCCCCCGGGACTAGCGGGAGAGGGCAGTACTTC. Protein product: CSASPGTSGRGQYF.

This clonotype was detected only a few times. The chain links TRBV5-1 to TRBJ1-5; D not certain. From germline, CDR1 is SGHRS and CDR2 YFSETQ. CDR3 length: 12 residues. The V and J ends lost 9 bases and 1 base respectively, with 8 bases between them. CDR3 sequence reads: CANGSSNQPQHF. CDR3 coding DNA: TGCGCCAACGGTTCAAGCAATCAGCCCCAGCATTTT.

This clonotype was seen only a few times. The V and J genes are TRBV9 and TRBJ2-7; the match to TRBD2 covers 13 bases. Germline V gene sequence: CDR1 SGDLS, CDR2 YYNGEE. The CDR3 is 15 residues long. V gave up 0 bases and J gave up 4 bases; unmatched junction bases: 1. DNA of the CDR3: TGTGCCAGCAGCGTAGGGACTAGCGGGAGTTACGAGCAGTACTTC. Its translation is CASSVGTSGSYEQYF.

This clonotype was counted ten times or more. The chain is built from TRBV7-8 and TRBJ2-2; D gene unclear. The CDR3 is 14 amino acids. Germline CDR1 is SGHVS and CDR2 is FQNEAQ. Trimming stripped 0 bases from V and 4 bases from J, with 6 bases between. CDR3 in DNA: TGTGCCAGCAGCTTAGCGACGACCACCGGGGAGCTGTTTTTT. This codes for CASSLATTTGELFF.

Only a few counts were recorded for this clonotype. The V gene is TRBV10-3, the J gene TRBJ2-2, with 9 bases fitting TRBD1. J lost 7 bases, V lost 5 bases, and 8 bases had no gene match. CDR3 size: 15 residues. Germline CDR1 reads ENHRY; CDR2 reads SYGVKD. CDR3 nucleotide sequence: TGTGCCATCAGTCCGGGACAGGGTTTGATCGGGGAGCTGTTTTTT. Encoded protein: CAISPGQGLIGELFF.

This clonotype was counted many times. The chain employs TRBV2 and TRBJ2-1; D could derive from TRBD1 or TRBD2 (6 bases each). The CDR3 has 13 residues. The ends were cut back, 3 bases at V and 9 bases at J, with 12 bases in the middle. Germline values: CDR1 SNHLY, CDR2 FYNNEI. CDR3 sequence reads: CASSDRGAGEQFF. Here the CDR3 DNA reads TGTGCCAGCAGTGATAGGGGGGCGGGTGAGCAGTTCTTC.

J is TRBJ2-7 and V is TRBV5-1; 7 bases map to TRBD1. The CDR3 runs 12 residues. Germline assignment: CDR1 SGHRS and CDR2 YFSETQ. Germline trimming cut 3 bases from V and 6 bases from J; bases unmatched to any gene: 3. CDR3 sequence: CASSWKGAEQYF. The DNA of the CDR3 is TGCGCCAGCAGCTGGAAGGGGGCCGAGCAGTACTTC.

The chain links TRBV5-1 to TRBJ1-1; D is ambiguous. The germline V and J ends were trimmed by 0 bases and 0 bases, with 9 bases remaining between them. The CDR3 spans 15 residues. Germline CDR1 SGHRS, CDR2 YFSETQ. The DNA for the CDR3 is TGCGCCAGCAGCTTGGAATTGGGCTTGAACACTGAAGCTTTCTTT. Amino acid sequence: CASSLELGLNTEAFF.

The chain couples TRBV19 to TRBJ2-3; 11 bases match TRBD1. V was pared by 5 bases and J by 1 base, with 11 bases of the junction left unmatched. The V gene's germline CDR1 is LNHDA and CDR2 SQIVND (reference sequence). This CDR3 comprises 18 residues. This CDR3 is CASSAQKGQGARTDTQYF. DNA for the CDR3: TGTGCCAGTAGTGCACAGAAAGGACAGGGGGCCCGCACAGATACGCAGTATTTT. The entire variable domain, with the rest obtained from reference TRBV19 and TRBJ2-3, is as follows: DGGITQSPKYLFRKEGQNVTLSCEQNLNHDAMYWYRQDPGQGLRLIYYSQIVNDFQKGDIAEGYSVSREKKESFPLTVTSAQKNPTAFYLCASSAQKGQGARTDTQYFGPGTRLTVL.

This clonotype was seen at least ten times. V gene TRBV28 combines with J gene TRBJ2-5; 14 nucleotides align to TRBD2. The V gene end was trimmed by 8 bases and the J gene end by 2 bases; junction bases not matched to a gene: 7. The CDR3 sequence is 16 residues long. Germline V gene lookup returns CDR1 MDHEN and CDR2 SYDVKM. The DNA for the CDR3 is TGTGCCAGCGGGACTAGCGGGAGAAGAAGACAAGAGACCCAGTACTTC. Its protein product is CASGTSGRRRQETQYF.

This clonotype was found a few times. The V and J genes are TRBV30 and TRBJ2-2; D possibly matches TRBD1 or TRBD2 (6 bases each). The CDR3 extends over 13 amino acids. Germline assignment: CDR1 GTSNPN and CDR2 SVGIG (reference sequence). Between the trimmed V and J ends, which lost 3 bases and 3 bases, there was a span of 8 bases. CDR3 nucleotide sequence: TGTGCCTGGAGAGGGGGGTACACCGGGGAGCTGTTTTTT. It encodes CAWRGGYTGELFF.

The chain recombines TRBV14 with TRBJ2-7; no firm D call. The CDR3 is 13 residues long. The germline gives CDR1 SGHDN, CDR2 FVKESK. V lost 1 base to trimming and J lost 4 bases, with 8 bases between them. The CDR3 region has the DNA TGTGCCAGCAGCCAAGTTCCGGGTTACGAGCAGTACTTC. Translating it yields CASSQVPGYEQYF.

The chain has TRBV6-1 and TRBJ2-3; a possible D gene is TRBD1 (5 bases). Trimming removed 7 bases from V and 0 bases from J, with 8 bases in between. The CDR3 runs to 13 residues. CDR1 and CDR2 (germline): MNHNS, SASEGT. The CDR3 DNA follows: TGTGCCAGCACCCACAGGAGCACAGATACGCAGTATTTT. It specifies CASTHRSTDTQYF.

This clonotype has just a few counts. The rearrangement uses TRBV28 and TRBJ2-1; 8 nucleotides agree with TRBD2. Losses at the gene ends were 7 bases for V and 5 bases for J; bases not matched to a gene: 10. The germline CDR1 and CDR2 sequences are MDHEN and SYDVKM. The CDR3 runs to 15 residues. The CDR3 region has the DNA TGTGCCAGCATTATTGCAGCGGGGGTCCACAATGAGCAGTTCTTC. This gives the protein CASIIAAGVHNEQFF.

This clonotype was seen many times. As DNA, the CDR3 is TGCAGTGCTAGGGGGACAGGGGGCTACGAGCAGTACTTC. Amino acid sequence: CSARGTGGYEQYF. The chain carries TRBV20-1 and TRBJ2-7, with 11 bases lining up with TRBD1. The J segment lost 3 bases and the V segment lost 3 bases, leaving 1 base of the junction unmatched. This CDR3 comprises 13 residues. Germline CDR1 is DFQATT and CDR2 is SNEGSKA (reference sequence).

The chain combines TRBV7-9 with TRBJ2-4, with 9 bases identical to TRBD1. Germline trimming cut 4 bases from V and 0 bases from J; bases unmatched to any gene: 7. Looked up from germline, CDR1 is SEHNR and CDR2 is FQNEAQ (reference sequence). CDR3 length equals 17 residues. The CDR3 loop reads CASSSRQGVLAKNIQYF. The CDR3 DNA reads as TGTGCCAGCAGCTCCAGACAGGGGGTGTTAGCCAAAAACATTCAGTACTTC.

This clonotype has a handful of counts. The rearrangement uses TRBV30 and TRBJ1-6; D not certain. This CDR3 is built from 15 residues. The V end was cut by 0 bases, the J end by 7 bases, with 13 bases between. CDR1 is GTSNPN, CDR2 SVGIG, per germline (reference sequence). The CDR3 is CAWSVLAQKNSPLHF. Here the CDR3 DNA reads TGTGCCTGGAGTGTACTTGCTCAGAAGAATTCACCCCTCCACTTT.

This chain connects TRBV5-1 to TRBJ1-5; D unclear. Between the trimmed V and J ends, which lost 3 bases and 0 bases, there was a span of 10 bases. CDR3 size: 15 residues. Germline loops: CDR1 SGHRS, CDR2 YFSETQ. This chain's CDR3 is CASSWAGASNQPQHF. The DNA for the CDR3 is TGCGCCAGCAGCTGGGCGGGAGCTAGCAATCAGCCCCAGCATTTT. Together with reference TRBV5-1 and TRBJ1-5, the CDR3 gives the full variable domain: KAGVTQTPRYLIKTRGQQVTLSCSPISGHRSVSWYQQTPGQGLQFLFEYFSETQRNKGNFPGRFSGRQFSNSRSEMNVSTLELGDSALYLCASSWAGASNQPQHFGDGTRLSIL.

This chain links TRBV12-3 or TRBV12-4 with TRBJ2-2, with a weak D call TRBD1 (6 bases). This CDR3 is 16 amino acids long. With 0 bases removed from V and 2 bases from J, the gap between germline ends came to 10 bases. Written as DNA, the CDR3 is TGTGCCAGCAGTTTAGCGGGGGCCCGCAACACCGGGGAGCTGTTTTTT. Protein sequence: CASSLAGARNTGELFF.

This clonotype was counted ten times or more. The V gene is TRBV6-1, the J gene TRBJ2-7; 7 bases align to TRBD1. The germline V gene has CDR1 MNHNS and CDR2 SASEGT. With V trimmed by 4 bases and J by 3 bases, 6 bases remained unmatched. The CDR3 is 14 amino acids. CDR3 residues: CASSGQDRIYEQYF. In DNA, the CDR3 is TGTGCCAGCAGTGGTCAGGACAGGATCTACGAGCAGTACTTC.

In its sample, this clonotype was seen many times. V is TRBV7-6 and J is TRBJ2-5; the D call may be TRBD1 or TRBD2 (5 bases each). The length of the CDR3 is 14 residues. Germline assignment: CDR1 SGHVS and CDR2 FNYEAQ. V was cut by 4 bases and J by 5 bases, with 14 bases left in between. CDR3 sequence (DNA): TGTGCCAGCAGCTCCCTCGGGGACGGGGAGACCCAGTACTTC. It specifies CASSSLGDGETQYF.

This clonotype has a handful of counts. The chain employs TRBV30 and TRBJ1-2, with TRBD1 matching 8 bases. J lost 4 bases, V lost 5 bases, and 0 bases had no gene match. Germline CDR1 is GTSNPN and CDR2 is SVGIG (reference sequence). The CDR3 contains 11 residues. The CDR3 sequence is CAWDRGYGYTF. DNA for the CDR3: TGTGCCTGGGACAGGGGCTATGGCTACACCTTC.

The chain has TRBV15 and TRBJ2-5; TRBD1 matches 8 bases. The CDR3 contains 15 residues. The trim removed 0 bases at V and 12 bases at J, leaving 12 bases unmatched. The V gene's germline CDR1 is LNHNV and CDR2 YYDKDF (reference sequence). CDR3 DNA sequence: TGTGCCACCAGCAGAGATCTCGGCCCGACAGGGGTAAAGTACTTC. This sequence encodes CATSRDLGPTGVKYF.

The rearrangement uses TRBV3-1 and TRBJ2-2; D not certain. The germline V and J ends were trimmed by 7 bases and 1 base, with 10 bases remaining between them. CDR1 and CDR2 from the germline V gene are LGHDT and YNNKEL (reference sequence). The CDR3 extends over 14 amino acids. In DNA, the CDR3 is TGTGCCAGCACCCAGGCAGGGAACACCGGGGAGCTGTTTTTT. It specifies CASTQAGNTGELFF.

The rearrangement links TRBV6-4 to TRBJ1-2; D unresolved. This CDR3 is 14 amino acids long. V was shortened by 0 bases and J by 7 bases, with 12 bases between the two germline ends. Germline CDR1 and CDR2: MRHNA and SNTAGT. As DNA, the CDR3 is TGTGCCAGCAGTGACTCGAATCGCGGGAGTGGCTACACCTTC. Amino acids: CASSDSNRGSGYTF.